One sample yielded the 3 T cell receptor beta chains listed below, sequenced in a study of Ad26.COV2.S vaccination and SARS-CoV-2 variants. Profiled with immunoSEQ multiplex PCR; TCRdb holds only in-frame clones, not every one. The data hold 350,000 to 600,000 clones, with 89% observed a single time. Treatment here: around 19 received Ad26.COV2.S at low or high dose, single or two shots; five or six received placebo; per-sample allocation not given. Vaccine and placebo recipients were sampled on day 63 after the first injection. This specimen was peripheral blood, taken in a trial of Ad26.COV2.S vaccine versus placebo. These receptors originate from a person between 18 and 60 years old who received the Ad26.COV2.S COVID-19 vaccine or a placebo.

The CDR3 DNA follows: TGTGCCAGCAATCTGGGGGGCGGTGAAGCTTTCTTT. Its translation: CASNLGGGEAFF. The chain links TRBV2 to TRBJ1-1; D perhaps matches TRBD1 (6 bases). CDR1 SNHLY and CDR2 FYNNEI come from the germline V gene. With 7 bases removed from V and 7 bases from J, the gap between germline ends came to 13 bases. The CDR3 covers 12 residues.

The CDR3 is CASSPQGGEQYF. For the CDR3, the DNA is TGTGCCAGCAGCCCCCAGGGGGGGGAGCAGTACTTC. The V call is TRBV7-8, the J call TRBJ2-7, with D perhaps being TRBD1 or TRBD2 (7 bases each). V lost 5 bases and J 7 bases, leaving 12 bases between the germline ends. CDR1 and CDR2 (germline): SGHVS, FQNEAQ. The CDR3 totals 12 residues.

This clone was picked up a small number of times. This chain links TRBV5-1 with TRBJ2-5; D perhaps matches TRBD1 (5 bases). Deletions cut 0 bases from V and 7 bases from J, with 16 bases between. Germline V gene lookup returns CDR1 SGHRS and CDR2 YFSETQ. CDR3 length: 15 amino acids. CDR3 nucleotide sequence: TGCGCCAGCAGCTTGGATGGGCAGGGTAGGGGGACCCAGTACTTC. It encodes CASSLDGQGRGTQYF.